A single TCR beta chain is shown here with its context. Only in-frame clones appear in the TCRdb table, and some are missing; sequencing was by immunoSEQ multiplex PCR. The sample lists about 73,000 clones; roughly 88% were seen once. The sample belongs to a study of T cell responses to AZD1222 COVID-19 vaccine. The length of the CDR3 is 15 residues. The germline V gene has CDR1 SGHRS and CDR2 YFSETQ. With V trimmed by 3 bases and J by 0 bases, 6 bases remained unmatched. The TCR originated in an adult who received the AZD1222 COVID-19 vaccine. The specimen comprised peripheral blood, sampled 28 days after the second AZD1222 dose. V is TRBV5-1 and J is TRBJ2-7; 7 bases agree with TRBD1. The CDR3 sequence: CASSSTGQDSYEQYF. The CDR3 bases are TGCGCCAGCAGCTCTACTGGACAGGACTCCTACGAGCAGTACTTC.